The 23 T cell receptor beta chains below all came from one sample that was sequenced in a study of T cell responses to AZD1222 COVID-19 vaccine. Clones were sequenced by immunoSEQ multiplex PCR, and TCRdb holds only the in-frame ones, with some missing. The sample lists 110,000 or so clones, 88% seen once, with around 9.1% in the top ten. The sample in question was peripheral blood, obtained on day 0 of AZD1222 vaccination. The receptors were sampled from an adult in good health.

The J gene is TRBJ1-3, the V gene TRBV19; no firm D call. Trimming cost V 3 bases and J 3 bases, with 3 bases left between them. CDR1 is LNHDA, CDR2 SQIVND, per germline (reference sequence). This CDR3 region has 12 residues. This chain's CDR3 is CASSIYGNTIYF. Here the CDR3 DNA reads TGTGCCAGTAGTATTTATGGAAACACCATATATTTT.

The genes are TRBV7-2 and TRBJ2-7; 12 nucleotides align to TRBD2. Germline V CDR1 and CDR2: SGHTA, FQGNSA. The CDR3 consists of 15 residues. The V and J ends lost 6 bases and 2 bases, in that order; junction bases with no gene match: 5. The CDR3 bases are TGTGCCAGCAGATACCGGACTAGCGGGACCTACGAGCAGTACTTC. Amino acid sequence: CASRYRTSGTYEQYF.

This CDR3 is CASSEALRVNEKLFF. The CDR3 DNA follows: TGTGCCAGCAGTGAAGCGCTCAGGGTTAATGAAAAACTGTTTTTT. The rearrangement uses TRBV2 and TRBJ1-4; weak D call: TRBD1 (5 bases). V was trimmed by 0 bases and J by 4 bases, leaving 9 bases between them. The V gene's germline CDR1 is SNHLY and CDR2 FYNNEI. This CDR3 is built from 15 residues.

The chain joins TRBV7-3 to TRBJ2-5, with TRBD2 matching 7 bases. The V gene end was trimmed by 5 bases and the J gene end by 5 bases; junction bases not matched to a gene: 14. Per germline, CDR1 SGHTA and CDR2 FQGTGA. There are 16 residues in the CDR3. The CDR3 sequence is CASSPSLVGGLETQYF. For the CDR3, the DNA is TGTGCCAGCAGCCCGTCACTGGTGGGGGGGTTGGAGACCCAGTACTTC. Using reference TRBV7-3 and TRBJ2-5 for the parts outside the CDR3, the full variable domain is GAGVSQTPSNKVTEKGKYVELRCDPISGHTALYWYRQSLGQGPEFLIYFQGTGAADDSGLPNDRFFAVRPEGSVSTLKIQRTERGDSAVYLCASSPSLVGGLETQYFGPGTRLLVL.

This clone occurred a few times. The V and J genes are TRBV10-3 and TRBJ2-7; either TRBD1 or TRBD2 may supply D (6 bases each). Germline assignment: CDR1 ENHRY and CDR2 SYGVKD. Trimming took off 3 bases at V and 4 bases at J, with 13 bases between the two ends. CDR3 length equals 14 residues. The CDR3: CAISDRGGGYEQYF. The CDR3 DNA reads as TGTGCCATCAGTGACAGGGGAGGAGGTTACGAGCAGTACTTC.

V gene TRBV5-3 combines with J gene TRBJ2-3, with 7 nucleotides matching TRBD2. TRBV5-3 has ORF status, its function being uncertain. The ends lost 1 base at V and 6 bases at J; junction bases unmatched: 14. The CDR3 contains 17 residues. CDR3 nucleotide sequence: TGTGCCAGAAGCTTGAGAGTCGGGCGGGAGCGCCCGGATACGCAGTATTTT. The encoded protein is CARSLRVGRERPDTQYF.

The gene calls are TRBV5-4 and TRBJ2-1; TRBD2 aligns across 8 bases. The germline gives CDR1 SGHNT, CDR2 YYREEE (reference sequence). V was clipped by 3 bases and J by 0 bases; unmatched bases: 2. The CDR3 loop spans 15 amino acids. The CDR3 region is CASSSTSASYNEQFF. The CDR3 DNA sequence: TGTGCCAGCAGCTCGACTAGCGCCTCCTACAATGAGCAGTTCTTC. Full variable domain (remainder filled in from reference TRBV5-4 and TRBJ2-1): ETGVTQSPTHLIKTRGQQVTLRCSSQSGHNTVSWYQQALGQGPQFIFQYYREEENGRGNFPPRFSGLQFPNYSSELNVNALELDDSALYLCASSSTSASYNEQFFGPGTRLTVL.

This chain connects TRBV11-3 to TRBJ2-5; D is ambiguous. This CDR3 is 14 amino acids long. Germline V CDR1 and CDR2: SGHNT, YENEEA. V was shortened by 1 base and J by 2 bases, with 8 bases between the two germline ends. The CDR3 spells CASSLAGTQETQYF. The CDR3 region has the DNA TGTGCCAGCAGCTTAGCCGGCACTCAAGAGACCCAGTACTTC.

The V call is TRBV9, the J call TRBJ2-1, with 13 bases matching TRBD2. This CDR3 comprises 16 residues. The germline V gene encodes CDR1 SGDLS and CDR2 YYNGEE. J was trimmed by 6 bases and V by 2 bases; bases with no gene match: 5. The CDR3 DNA is TGTGCCAGCAGCGTCCCCGGGACTAGCGGGATCAATGAGCAGTTCTTC. Its translation: CASSVPGTSGINEQFF.

The chain combines TRBV12-5 with TRBJ2-3; unclear D gene. Germline lookup yields CDR1 LGHNT and CDR2 FRNRAP. This CDR3 spans 12 amino acids. Trimming pared 2 bases from V and 2 bases from J, leaving 2 bases between. The CDR3 protein is CASGLSTDTQYF. The CDR3 nucleotides read TGTGCTAGTGGTTTGTCCACAGATACGCAGTATTTT.

The chain couples TRBV5-4 to TRBJ1-5; a weak D match, TRBD1 (5 bases). V lost 3 bases and J 7 bases, leaving 11 bases between the germline ends. CDR3 length: 13 amino acids. Germline V gene lookup returns CDR1 SGHNT and CDR2 YYREEE (reference sequence). Here the CDR3 reads CASSSGTEQPQHF. In DNA, the CDR3 is TGTGCCAGCAGCTCCGGGACGGAACAGCCCCAGCATTTT. The full variable domain, its missing parts supplied by reference TRBV5-4 and TRBJ1-5, is ETGVTQSPTHLIKTRGQQVTLRCSSQSGHNTVSWYQQALGQGPQFIFQYYREEENGRGNFPPRFSGLQFPNYSSELNVNALELDDSALYLCASSSGTEQPQHFGDGTRLSIL.

As regards this clone: Compared with germline, one end of the junction differs, possibly owing to a read error. The CDR3, as DNA: TGCAGTGCTCTCCACTCCCACGAGCAGTACTTC. It is translated as CSALHSHEQYF. This sequence joins TRBV20-1 and TRBJ2-7; no clear D. The V gene's germline CDR1 is DFQATT and CDR2 SNEGSKA (reference sequence). The CDR3 sequence is 11 residues long.

This clone was counted a few times. V is TRBV4-1 and J is TRBJ1-2; D may be TRBD1 (6 bases). The CDR3 extends over 15 amino acids. The germline CDR1 and CDR2 sequences are MGHRA and YSYEKL. V was clipped by 6 bases and J by 6 bases, with 20 bases between them. CDR3 coding DNA: TGCGCCAGCAGTCTTCTACGGGGGCCAAAGGATGGCTACACCTTC. Translation gives CASSLLRGPKDGYTF.

The chain links TRBV6-5 to TRBJ1-5; D possibly corresponds to TRBD1 (5 bases). Per germline, CDR1 MNHEY and CDR2 SVGAGI. The CDR3 is 15 residues long. The V end was cut by 6 bases, the J end by 2 bases, with 14 bases between. CDR3 in amino acids: CASSPHGGGNQPQHF. CDR3 in DNA: TGTGCCAGCAGCCCCCACGGGGGGGGCAATCAGCCCCAGCATTTT.

Turning to this clone: Compared with germline, one end of the junction differs, possibly owing to a read error. J is TRBJ1-4 and V is TRBV30, with D possibly TRBD1 on 5 matching bases. CDR1 is GTSNPN, CDR2 SVGIG, per germline (reference sequence). The CDR3 has 11 amino acids. The CDR3 DNA reads TGTGCCTGGAGTTTGGGGGACTCATTAATTTTT. It yields the protein CAWSLGDSLIF.

The chain links TRBV29-1 to TRBJ2-7, with a weak D call TRBD1 (5 bases). Trimming took 7 bases from V and 3 from J, leaving 13 bases between them. This CDR3 is 12 amino acids long. The germline gives CDR1 SQVTM, CDR2 ANQGSEA. CDR3 sequence reads: CSALQGVYEQYF. CDR3 coding DNA: TGCAGCGCCCTCCAGGGTGTCTACGAGCAGTACTTC.

The chain links TRBV23-1 to TRBJ2-4; D is unclear. TRBV23-1 is an ORF; its function is uncertain. CDR3 size: 17 residues. The V and J ends lost 0 bases and 0 bases respectively, with 12 bases between them. CDR3 DNA: TGCGCCAGCAGTCAATCCTTGCAGCTACTAGCCAAAAACATTCAGTACTTC. It yields the protein CASSQSLQLLAKNIQYF.

The V call is TRBV5-4, the J call TRBJ1-5; 8 nucleotides agree with TRBD1. This CDR3 comprises 16 residues. J was trimmed by 7 bases and V by 0 bases; bases with no gene match: 9. The germline V gene encodes CDR1 SGHNT and CDR2 YYREEE (reference sequence). This CDR3 is CASSLDGDRRAQPQHF. In DNA form, the CDR3 reads TGTGCCAGCAGCTTGGATGGGGACAGGCGAGCGCAGCCCCAGCATTTT.

The V and J genes are TRBV5-1 and TRBJ1-1, with TRBD1 matching 12 bases. The junction had 4 bases not matched to a gene; V was cut back by 4 bases and J by 6 bases. Germline V gives CDR1 SGHRS, CDR2 YFSETQ. This CDR3 is 14 amino acids long. CDR3 DNA sequence: TGCGCCAGCAGCGAGGGACAGGGGGCCTCTGAAGCTTTCTTT. Amino acid sequence: CASSEGQGASEAFF.

The rearrangement links TRBV19 to TRBJ1-1, with a possible D match to TRBD1 (6 bases). This CDR3 is built from 15 residues. From germline, CDR1 is LNHDA and CDR2 SQIVND (reference sequence). V was clipped by 5 bases and J by 4 bases, with 17 bases between them. CDR3 DNA sequence: TGTGCCAGTAGTCGGACAGCGAGGGGTAGCACTGAAGCTTTCTTT. This codes for CASSRTARGSTEAFF.

This chain links TRBV6-5 with TRBJ1-2, with D possibly being TRBD1 (6 bases). Germline V gene data show CDR1 as MNHEY and CDR2 as SVGAGI. This CDR3 contains 14 residues. The V and J ends lost 0 bases and 8 bases respectively, with 13 bases between them. CDR3 sequence reads: CASSYSLSRGGYTF. The CDR3 nucleotides are TGTGCCAGCAGTTACTCTCTGTCCAGGGGCGGCTACACCTTC.

The V and J genes are TRBV5-1 and TRBJ2-3, with a weak D call TRBD1 (7 bases). Germline loops: CDR1 SGHRS, CDR2 YFSETQ. V was clipped by 0 bases and J by 1 base, with 12 bases between them. The CDR3 runs 16 residues. The CDR3 here is CASSLGLDRGTDTQYF. The CDR3 DNA is TGCGCCAGCAGCTTGGGACTAGACAGGGGCACAGATACGCAGTATTTT.

This CDR3 reads CASSPRGGSHEQYF. The CDR3 DNA is TGTGCCAGCTCACCACGAGGAGGGTCCCACGAGCAGTACTTC. The V call is TRBV18, the J call TRBJ2-7, with D perhaps TRBD2 (6 bases). The CDR3 sequence is 14 residues long. Germline CDR1 KGHSH, CDR2 LQKENI. V dropped 1 base and J dropped 5 bases, with 12 bases sitting between them.